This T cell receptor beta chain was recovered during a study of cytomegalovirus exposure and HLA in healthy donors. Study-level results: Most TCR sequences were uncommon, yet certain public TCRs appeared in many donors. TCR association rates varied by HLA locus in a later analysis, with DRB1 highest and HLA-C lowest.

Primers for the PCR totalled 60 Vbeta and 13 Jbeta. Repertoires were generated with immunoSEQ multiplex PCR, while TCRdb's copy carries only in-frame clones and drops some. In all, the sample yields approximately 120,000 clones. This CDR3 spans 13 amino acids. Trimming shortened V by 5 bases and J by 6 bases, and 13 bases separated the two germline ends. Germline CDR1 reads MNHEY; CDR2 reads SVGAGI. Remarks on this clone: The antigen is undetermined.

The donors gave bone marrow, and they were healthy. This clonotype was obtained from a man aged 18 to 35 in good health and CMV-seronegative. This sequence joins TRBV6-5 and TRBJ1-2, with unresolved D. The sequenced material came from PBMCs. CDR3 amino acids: CASSPREGDGYTF. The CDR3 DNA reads TGTGCCAGCAGTCCTCGTGAGGGTGATGGCTACACCTTC.